A single sample is the source of the 10 T cell receptor beta chains below, sequenced in a study of naive and memory T cell subsets. Overall study results and limits: Naive repertoires, especially CD8, held a few larger clonotypes, possibly memory cells re-expressing CD45RA.

Two oligonucleotides, mixed equimolar, formed the beta constant-region primer covering TRBC1 and TRBC2. The ligated cDNA underwent four PCR rounds using SP2 and nested alpha and beta constant-region primers. TCRdb analysed the UMI-ligation and nested PCR reads with MiXCR anew, one entry per CDR3 protein. The table records over 100,000 distinct CDR3 sequences, about 14% of them present only once. Antigen specificity for these receptors is unknown. The specimen was naive CD8+ T cells from blood. These receptors originate from a human donor in good health.

V usage is TRBV29-1 and J usage is TRBJ2-1; 7 nucleotides line up with TRBD2. This CDR3 spans 15 amino acids. Germline CDR1 SQVTM, CDR2 ANQGSEA. V was clipped by 1 base and J by 0 bases; unmatched bases: 3. The CDR3 sequence: CSVEGTRNSYNEQFF. The CDR3, as DNA: TGCAGCGTTGAAGGGACTAGGAACTCCTACAATGAGCAGTTCTTC.

The chain is built from TRBV19 and TRBJ2-7; the D gene is possibly TRBD1 (6 bases). The CDR3 contains 14 residues. Germline-derived CDR1 and CDR2 are LNHDA and SQIVND (reference sequence). V lost 3 bases to trimming and J lost 5 bases, with 14 bases between them. In DNA form, the CDR3 reads TGTGCCAGTAGTATGGACAGCCAGCTTCACGAGCAGTACTTC. It translates to CASSMDSQLHEQYF. Full variable domain (outside the CDR3, taken from reference TRBV19 and TRBJ2-7): DGGITQSPKYLFRKEGQNVTLSCEQNLNHDAMYWYRQDPGQGLRLIYYSQIVNDFQKGDIAEGYSVSREKKESFPLTVTSAQKNPTAFYLCASSMDSQLHEQYFGPGTRLTVT.

Many counts were recorded for this clonotype. The chain has TRBV7-9 and TRBJ2-3, with a possible D match to TRBD1 (6 bases). V gave up 6 bases and J gave up 2 bases, with 18 bases separating them. The CDR3 consists of 16 residues. Germline loops: CDR1 SEHNR, CDR2 FQNEAQ (reference sequence). This CDR3 is CASRTGTNLFTDTQYF. CDR3 sequence (DNA): TGTGCCAGCAGAACCGGGACAAATTTGTTCACAGATACGCAGTATTTT. Based on the CDR3 plus reference TRBV7-9 and TRBJ2-3, the full variable domain is DTGVSQNPRHKITKRGQNVTFRCDPISEHNRLYWYRQTLGQGPEFLTYFQNEAQLEKSRLLSDRFSAERPKGSFSTLEIQRTEQGDSAMYLCASRTGTNLFTDTQYFGPGTRLTVL.

As regards this clonotype: Just one base apart from a much larger clone, this may be a read error. This chain connects TRBV4-2 to TRBJ1-6; D is ambiguous. Germline lookup yields CDR1 LGHNA and CDR2 YNFKEQ. The CDR3 consists of 12 residues. The CDR3 reads CASTLPPSPLNF. CDR3 nucleotides: TGTGCCAGCACCCTCCCTCCATCACCCCTCAACTTT.

V is TRBV30 and J is TRBJ2-1, with a weak D call TRBD1 (5 bases). The CDR3 has 12 residues. V lost 1 base and J lost 7, with 8 bases in between. CDR1 GTSNPN and CDR2 SVGIG come from the germline V gene (reference sequence). CDR3 loop: CAWSAQGNEQFF. CDR3 sequence (DNA): TGTGCCTGGAGTGCTCAGGGAAATGAGCAGTTCTTC.

This clonotype was recorded many times. The chain joins TRBV12-3 or TRBV12-4 to TRBJ2-5; D not certain. There are 10 residues in the CDR3. Trimming pared 4 bases from V and 7 bases from J, leaving 4 bases between. The CDR3 loop reads CASSSGTQYF. CDR3 nucleotide sequence: TGTGCCAGCAGTTCTGGGACCCAGTACTTC.

Regarding this clonotype: A much larger clone lies one base from this, so it may be a read error. The DNA for the CDR3 is TGTGCCACATACAGTCCTGGATGGGAAGAAGCTTTCTTT. This gives the protein CATYSPGWEEAFF. The chain links TRBV7-9 to TRBJ1-1; D is ambiguous. This CDR3 has 13 amino acids. Germline CDR1 is SEHNR and CDR2 is FQNEAQ (reference sequence). V was clipped by 10 bases and J by 8 bases, with 20 bases between them.

This clonotype was observed a few times. The V and J genes are TRBV10-2 and TRBJ1-6, with 7 bases that match TRBD1. The CDR3 has 14 residues. CDR1 and CDR2 (germline): WSHSY, SAAADI. With 3 bases clipped from V and 8 bases from J, the junction kept 4 bases outside the gene matches. The chain's CDR3 is CASSDWQGDSPLHF. In DNA form, the CDR3 reads TGCGCCAGCAGTGATTGGCAGGGGGATTCACCCCTCCACTTT.

This clonotype showed up just a few times. V is TRBV7-8 and J is TRBJ2-7; D is unresolved. Germline CDR1 SGHVS, CDR2 FQNEAQ. The CDR3 covers 15 residues. V lost 0 bases, J lost 2 bases, and 11 bases lay in between. CDR3 nucleotides: TGTGCCAGCAGCTTAGCGCCTGGAGTGGCCTACGAGCAGTACTTC. Translating it yields CASSLAPGVAYEQYF.

This clonotype was counted ten times or more. V is TRBV3-1 and J is TRBJ2-3; unclear D gene. Germline CDR1 is LGHDT and CDR2 is YNNKEL (reference sequence). This CDR3 region has 16 residues. The V gene lost 1 base and the J gene lost 1 base, with 12 bases spanning the gap. The CDR3 DNA reads as TGTGCCAGCAGCCAAGTCCCACCGGAAGGCACAGATACGCAGTATTTT. Translated: CASSQVPPEGTDTQYF.